This T cell receptor (beta chain) came from a study of T cells after yellow fever vaccination. Whole-study results and caveats: Abundant clonotypes from the bulk population could contaminate FACS-sorted repertoires.

MiXCR, applied by TCRdb to the 5' RACE reads, yields one record per CDR3 protein. The data show more than 350,000 distinct CDR3 sequences, with around 10% seen just once and roughly 18% held by the top ten. This clonotype has just a few counts. Its target is unknown. The V gene lost 2 bases and the J gene lost 3 bases, with 7 bases spanning the gap. This CDR3 is built from 14 residues. CDR1 and CDR2 from the germline V gene are SGHVS and FNYEAQ. V is TRBV7-6 and J is TRBJ2-2; D uncertain. The sample was PBMCs, taken on the day of the first yellow fever vaccination. This clonotype was sampled from a man between 18 and 35 years old who received the YFV17D yellow fever vaccine. CDR3 region: CASSLYTDTGELFF. CDR3 nucleotides: TGTGCCAGCAGCTTATATACAGACACCGGGGAGCTGTTTTTT.